One and the same sample provided the 17 T cell receptor beta chains below, sequenced in a study of blood T cell repertoires in COVID-19. TCRdb's table, derived via immunoSEQ multiplex PCR, lists solely in-frame clones and lacks some. Of about 42,000 clones listed, 70% to 90% are singletons. The sample comprised peripheral blood. All receptors come from a human donor in a cohort sampled during active COVID-19.

CDR3 sequence: CASSQYYRAYEQYF. CDR3 DNA: TGTGCCAGCAGCCAGTATTACAGGGCCTACGAGCAGTACTTC. This chain uses TRBV14 with TRBJ2-7; TRBD1 is a possible D gene (6 bases). There are 14 residues in the CDR3. Germline values: CDR1 SGHDN, CDR2 FVKESK. The V end lost 3 bases, the J end lost 2 bases, and 11 bases lay between the germline ends.

This clone was seen once. The chain carries TRBV24-1 and TRBJ2-1; tentative D call: TRBD1 (6 bases). The CDR3 length is 14 residues. In germline, CDR1 is KGHDR, CDR2 SFDVKD. The germline V and J ends were trimmed by 4 bases and 5 bases, with 11 bases remaining between them. The CDR3 spells CATSEGGHHNEQFF. The CDR3, as DNA: TGTGCCACCAGTGAAGGGGGACACCACAATGAGCAGTTCTTC.

The chain recombines TRBV25-1 with TRBJ1-1; a possible D gene is TRBD1 (5 bases). Between the trimmed V and J ends, which lost 3 bases and 3 bases, there was a span of 14 bases. Germline CDR1 and CDR2: MGHDK and SYGVNS. This CDR3 contains 15 residues. The CDR3 coding sequence is TGTGCCAGCAGTGAGGGGGGGAGGAGGGACACTGAAGCTTTCTTT. This gives the protein CASSEGGRRDTEAFF. The complete variable domain, with remaining parts taken from reference TRBV25-1 and TRBJ1-1, reads EADIYQTPRYLVIGTGKKITLECSQTMGHDKMYWYQQDPGMELHLIHYSYGVNSTEKGDLSSESTVSRIRTEHFPLTLESARPSHTSQYLCASSEGGRRDTEAFFGQGTRLTVV.

The V and J genes are TRBV3-1 (or the pseudogene TRBV3-2) and TRBJ1-6, with 7 positions matching TRBD1. V was pared by 7 bases and J by 6 bases, with 6 bases of the junction left unmatched. Germline assignment: CDR1 LGHDT and CDR2 YNNKEL (reference sequence). The CDR3 spans 14 residues. CDR3 DNA: TGTGCCAGCACCCAGGACAGGTCTAATTCACCCCTCCACTTT. It encodes CASTQDRSNSPLHF.

This clone was found once. The V gene is TRBV5-6, the J gene TRBJ2-5, with D maybe TRBD2 (5 bases). This CDR3 has 14 residues. Germline lookup yields CDR1 SGHDT and CDR2 YYEEEE. Trimming left V 3 bases short and J 1 base short, with 10 bases between. The CDR3 coding sequence is TGTGCCAGCAGCTCCGGGCTAGCCCAAGAGACCCAGTACTTC. Its protein product is CASSSGLAQETQYF.

The V gene is TRBV21-1, the J gene TRBJ1-5; the DNA was not compared with TRBD1, the D call given in the table. TRBV21-1 is a listed pseudogene. CDR3 length: 15 amino acids. The DNA of the CDR3 is TGTGCCAGCATCACGTACAGGGGTAGGAATCAGCCCCAGCATTTT. Its protein is CASITYRGRNQPQHF.

The chain is built from TRBV24-1 and TRBJ2-3, with TRBD2 matching 8 bases. This CDR3 comprises 16 residues. The V segment lost 6 bases and the J segment 4 bases; nucleotides outside the gene matches: 11. Germline V gene sequence: CDR1 KGHDR, CDR2 SFDVKD. Here the CDR3 DNA reads TGTGCCACCAGTCTGGGGACGGGGGGGCCAGCAGATACGCAGTATTTT. It encodes CATSLGTGGPADTQYF.

CDR3 nucleotide sequence: TGTGCCAGCAGCTTAGCTGGACAGGGGAGGACTGAAGCTTTCTTT. This translates into CASSLAGQGRTEAFF. The rearrangement links TRBV11-2 to TRBJ1-1; 9 bases are a match to TRBD1. The length of the CDR3 is 15 residues. J was trimmed by 5 bases and V by 1 base; bases with no gene match: 5. CDR1 and CDR2 from the germline V gene are SGHAT and FQNNGV.

V gene TRBV6-5 combines with J gene TRBJ1-6; D is ambiguous. This CDR3 has 13 residues. V lost 10 bases and J lost 5, with 12 bases in between. CDR1 and CDR2 from the germline V gene are MNHEY and SVGAGI. The CDR3 nucleotides are TGTGCCATCCAGGAAAATCATAATTCACCCCTCCACTTT. Its protein is CAIQENHNSPLHF.

V gene TRBV6-1 combines with J gene TRBJ2-7; 7 bases agree with TRBD1. With 3 bases clipped from V and 0 bases from J, the junction kept 2 bases outside the gene matches. CDR3 length: 14 amino acids. Germline loops: CDR1 MNHNS, CDR2 SASEGT. The CDR3 here is CASSERDSSYEQYF. The CDR3 nucleotides are TGTGCCAGCAGTGAGAGGGACAGCTCCTACGAGCAGTACTTC.

The chain has TRBV6-5 and TRBJ1-2; no definite D call. The CDR3 consists of 15 residues. Trimming pared 5 bases from V and 4 bases from J, leaving 17 bases between. From germline, CDR1 is MNHEY and CDR2 SVGAGI. In nucleotides, the CDR3 is TGTGCCAGCAGTCTCACGATCATCCCCAGCTATGGCTACACCTTC. It codes for CASSLTIIPSYGYTF.

The V call is TRBV5-1, the J call TRBJ2-1, with 7 bases identical to TRBD1. J lost 5 bases, V lost 2 bases, and 16 bases had no gene match. Per germline, CDR1 SGHRS and CDR2 YFSETQ. The CDR3 is made up of 18 amino acids. The CDR3 DNA reads as TGCGCCAGCAGCTTCCCGAGAAGTGACAGGGATGATCACAATGAGCAGTTCTTC. This gives the protein CASSFPRSDRDDHNEQFF.

The chain carries TRBV3-1 (or the pseudogene TRBV3-2) and TRBJ2-7, with D tentatively TRBD2 (5 bases). V was cut by 0 bases and J by 3 bases, with 12 bases left in between. This CDR3 has 15 residues. The V gene's germline CDR1 is LGHDT and CDR2 YNNKEL (reference sequence). This CDR3 is CASSQEGSGVYEQYF. The CDR3 DNA reads TGTGCCAGCAGCCAAGAAGGGTCCGGGGTCTACGAGCAGTACTTC.

The chain joins TRBV10-1 to TRBJ2-3, with TRBD2 matching over 9 bases. The V and J ends lost 2 bases and 2 bases, in that order; junction bases with no gene match: 14. Germline assignment: CDR1 WNHNN and CDR2 SYGVQD (reference sequence). The CDR3 has 19 residues. The CDR3 DNA reads as TGCGCCAGCAGTGAGAGCGGCCCAGCGGGGGGATTCACCACAGATACGCAGTATTTT. Translating it yields CASSESGPAGGFTTDTQYF.

The rearrangement joins TRBV7-2 to TRBJ1-6; D gene ambiguous. The CDR3 runs 13 residues. V shed 4 bases and J shed 10 bases, with 11 bases lying between them. Germline lookup yields CDR1 SGHTA and CDR2 FQGNSA. The CDR3 DNA follows: TGTGCCAGCAGCTCCTCCCCTGGCTCACCCCTCCACTTT. Amino acid sequence: CASSSSPGSPLHF.

This clone was seen a single time. The V call is TRBV7-8, the J call TRBJ2-7; TRBD2 matches 13 bases. In germline, CDR1 is SGHVS, CDR2 FQNEAQ. This CDR3 contains 18 residues. V lost 4 bases, J lost 0 bases, and 9 bases stayed unmatched. The CDR3 DNA is TGTGCCAGCAGCTCCAGACTAGCGGGGGGTAGCATCTCCTACGAGCAGTACTTC. Translating it yields CASSSRLAGGSISYEQYF.

As regards this clone: A read error is possible here, since a much larger clone lies one base away. The chain couples TRBV19 to TRBJ2-7; 9 nucleotides match TRBD1. The CDR3 sequence is 14 residues long. Germline loops: CDR1 LNHDA, CDR2 SQIVND (reference sequence). The junction had 3 bases not matched to a gene; V was cut back by 4 bases and J by 2 bases. The CDR3 region is CASSTGTGPYEQYF. DNA of the CDR3: TGTGCCAGTAGTACCGGGACAGGGCCCTACGAGCAGTACTTC.